This is a list of T cell receptor beta chains from one sample in a study of blood T cell repertoires in COVID-19. The data were produced by immunoSEQ multiplex PCR, yet TCRdb's version contains in-frame clones alone and is incomplete. Here the sample spans about 220,000 clones, about 85% being singletons. Material for sequencing was PBMCs or T cells enriched from blood (not recorded which). Receptor source: a woman in her thirties who had recovered from COVID-19. The CDR3 runs from the conserved cysteine through the conserved F or W. The D gene is left open where the match is weak.

d_gene: TRBD1
v_gene: TRBV6-5
CDR3aa: CASLSGQGNEAFF

d_gene: .
v_gene: TRBV4-2
CDR3aa: CASSQPGIYGYTF

d_gene: .
v_gene: TRBV27
CDR3aa: CASSLRGAGNTIYF

d_gene: TRBD1
v_gene: TRBV7-3
CDR3aa: CASSSNPGQGAPGELFF

d_gene: .
v_gene: TRBV7-9
CDR3aa: CASSLARQRYGYTF

d_gene: .
v_gene: TRBV7-2
CDR3aa: CASSYRINQPQHF

d_gene: .
v_gene: TRBV7-9
CDR3aa: CASSSGSGETQYF

d_gene: TRBD1
v_gene: TRBV4-1
CDR3aa: CASSQEAGGGTDTQYF

d_gene: .
v_gene: TRBV4-3
CDR3aa: CASSQERGGLYGYTF

d_gene: .
v_gene: TRBV19
CDR3aa: CASSRPGGPTDTQYF

d_gene: TRBD1
v_gene: TRBV5-1
CDR3aa: CASSLSPTGGSEKLFF

d_gene: TRBD2
v_gene: TRBV6-1
CDR3aa: CASSELAGAPSTDTQYF

d_gene: .
v_gene: TRBV6-1
CDR3aa: CASSDGGRQYSNQPQHF

d_gene: TRBD2
v_gene: TRBV7-6
CDR3aa: CASSLSGGPRDTQYF

d_gene: TRBD2
v_gene: TRBV5-4
CDR3aa: CASRETGGGYNEQFF

d_gene: .
v_gene: TRBV9
CDR3aa: CASSVGGSTPFSGNTIYF

d_gene: TRBD1
v_gene: TRBV11-2
CDR3aa: CASSLGPGQGVTYF

d_gene: TRBD2
v_gene: TRBV9
CDR3aa: CASSAWTSGDNEQFF

d_gene: .
v_gene: TRBV2
CDR3aa: CASVSLSSYNSPLHF

d_gene: .
v_gene: TRBV27
CDR3aa: CASSHRPANYGYTF

d_gene: .
v_gene: TRBV6-4
CDR3aa: CASSDSPGNTYNEQFF

d_gene: TRBD2
v_gene: TRBV4-3
CDR3aa: CASSQGPASGTGELFF

d_gene: .
v_gene: TRBV4-1
CDR3aa: CASSQDGGPNQPQHF

d_gene: TRBD1
v_gene: TRBV3-1/TRBV3-2
CDR3aa: CASSPHSGTGGAGELFF

d_gene: .
v_gene: TRBV6-5
CDR3aa: CASSYSPTVEQYF

d_gene: .
v_gene: TRBV10-1
CDR3aa: CASSDSMNTEAFF

d_gene: TRBD1
v_gene: TRBV6-5
CDR3aa: CASRPGQGVYEQYF

d_gene: .
v_gene: TRBV7-2
CDR3aa: CASSLASGVSGYTF

d_gene: TRBD1
v_gene: TRBV19
CDR3aa: CASRPGGWSGSEAFF

d_gene: .
v_gene: TRBV5-1
CDR3aa: CASSLVYNEQFF

d_gene: .
v_gene: TRBV29-1
CDR3aa: CSVSSDTQYF

d_gene: .
v_gene: TRBV5-4
CDR3aa: CASGGGRVTEAFF

d_gene: .
v_gene: TRBV27
CDR3aa: CASSLSSQSNQPQHF

d_gene: TRBD1
v_gene: TRBV4-3
CDR3aa: CASSQDGGQGASEQYF

d_gene: TRBD2
v_gene: TRBV7-8
CDR3aa: CASSQGTRLINEQFF

d_gene: TRBD1
v_gene: TRBV18
CDR3aa: CASSPVGQGGPTRNTEAFF

d_gene: .
v_gene: TRBV27
CDR3aa: CASSSPRGLMNTEAFF

d_gene: .
v_gene: TRBV7-2
CDR3aa: CASSLAGGNSGANVLTF

d_gene: .
v_gene: TRBV4-3
CDR3aa: CASSQVGAWTSTDTQYF

d_gene: TRBD1
v_gene: TRBV6-2/TRBV6-3
CDR3aa: CASSLQLPGQGFEAFF

d_gene: .
v_gene: TRBV19
CDR3aa: CASSPSGGPVGYTF

d_gene: TRBD1
v_gene: TRBV12-3/TRBV12-4
CDR3aa: CASSLKGAGEQYF

d_gene: .
v_gene: TRBV1
CDR3aa: CTSSQEERVSSGKETQYF

d_gene: .
v_gene: TRBV10-3
CDR3aa: CAISESNNYGYTF

d_gene: TRBD1
v_gene: TRBV5-1
CDR3aa: CASSLQTGKNYGYTF

d_gene: .
v_gene: TRBV5-1
CDR3aa: CASSLAGVQETQYF

d_gene: .
v_gene: TRBV5-6
CDR3aa: CASSPGQSSYEQYF

d_gene: TRBD2
v_gene: TRBV15
CDR3aa: CATRLAEETQYF

d_gene: TRBD1
v_gene: TRBV15
CDR3aa: CATSRDQTGVGYGYTF

d_gene: TRBD1
v_gene: TRBV6-5
CDR3aa: CASSPQGAISNEQFF

d_gene: .
v_gene: TRBV15
CDR3aa: CATSRDIQGPYGYTF

d_gene: .
v_gene: TRBV4-3
CDR3aa: CASSQGGGALPYEQYF